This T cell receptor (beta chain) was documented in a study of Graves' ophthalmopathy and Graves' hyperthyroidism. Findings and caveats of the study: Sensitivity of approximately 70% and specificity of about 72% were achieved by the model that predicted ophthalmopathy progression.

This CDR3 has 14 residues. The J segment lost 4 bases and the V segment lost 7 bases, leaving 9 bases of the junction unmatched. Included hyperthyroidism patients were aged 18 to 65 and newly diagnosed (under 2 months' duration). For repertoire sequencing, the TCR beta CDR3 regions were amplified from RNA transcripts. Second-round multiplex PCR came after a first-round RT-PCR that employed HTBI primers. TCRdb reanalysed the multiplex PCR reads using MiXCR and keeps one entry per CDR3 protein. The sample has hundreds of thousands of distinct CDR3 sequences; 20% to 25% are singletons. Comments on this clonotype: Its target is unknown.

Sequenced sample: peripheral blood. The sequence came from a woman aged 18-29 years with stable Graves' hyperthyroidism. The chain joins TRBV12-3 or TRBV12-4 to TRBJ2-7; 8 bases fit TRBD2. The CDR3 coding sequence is TGTGCCAGCACCTCCGCACTAGCGGCTTACGAGCAGTACTTC. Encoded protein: CASTSALAAYEQYF.